This T cell receptor beta chain was found in a study of cytomegalovirus exposure and HLA in healthy donors. Study as a whole: Of about 400 genotyped donors, approximately 80% clustered with self-reported Caucasian donors.

Study conclusions and caveats: Most TCR sequences proved rare, with some public TCRs found in many donors. The study flagged some 170 TCR beta chains as cytomegalovirus-associated. In terms of immune exposure information, only CMV serostatus was available.

The sample holds one count of this clone. Its specificity is unknown. Primers: 60 Vbeta forward and 13 Jbeta reverse. Using immunoSEQ multiplex PCR, the repertoire was profiled, and TCRdb retains in-frame clones only, with some absent. In the table there are some 130,000 clones, 70% to 75% of which are singletons. The specimen was PBMCs. The origin of this receptor is a woman aged 40 to 49 in good health and CMV-seronegative.

CDR3 protein: CASSATTGEGTDTQYF. The CDR3 DNA reads TGCGCCAGCAGCGCGACGACAGGGGAAGGCACAGATACGCAGTATTTT. The chain links TRBV5-1 to TRBJ2-3; 8 nucleotides align to TRBD1. The germline CDR1 and CDR2 sequences are SGHRS and YFSETQ. V lost 4 bases to trimming and J lost 1 base; unmatched junction nucleotides: 8. The CDR3 spans 16 residues. The whole variable domain, remainder taken from reference TRBV5-1 and TRBJ2-3, is KAGVTQTPRYLIKTRGQQVTLSCSPISGHRSVSWYQQTPGQGLQFLFEYFSETQRNKGNFPGRFSGRQFSNSRSEMNVSTLELGDSALYLCASSATTGEGTDTQYFGPGTRLTVL.